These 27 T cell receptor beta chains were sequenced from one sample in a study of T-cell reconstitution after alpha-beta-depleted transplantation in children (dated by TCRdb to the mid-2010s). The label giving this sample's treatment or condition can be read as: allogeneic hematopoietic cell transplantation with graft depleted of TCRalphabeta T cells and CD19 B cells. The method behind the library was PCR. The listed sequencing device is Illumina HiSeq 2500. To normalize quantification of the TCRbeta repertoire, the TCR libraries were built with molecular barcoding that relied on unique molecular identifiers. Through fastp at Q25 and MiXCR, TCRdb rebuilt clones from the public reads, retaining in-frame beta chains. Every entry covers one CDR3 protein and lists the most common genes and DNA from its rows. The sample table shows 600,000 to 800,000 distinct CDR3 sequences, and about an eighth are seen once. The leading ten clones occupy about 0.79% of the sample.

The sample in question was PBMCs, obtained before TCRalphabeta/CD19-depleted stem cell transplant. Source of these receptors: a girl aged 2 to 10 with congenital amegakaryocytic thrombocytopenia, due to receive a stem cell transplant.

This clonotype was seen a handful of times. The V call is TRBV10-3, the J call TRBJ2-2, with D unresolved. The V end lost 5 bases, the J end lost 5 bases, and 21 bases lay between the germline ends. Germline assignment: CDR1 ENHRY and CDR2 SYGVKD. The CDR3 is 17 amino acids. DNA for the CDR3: TGTGCCATCAGTCCTTATCGGCTTAGCCCGGAGACCGGGGAGCTGTTTTTT. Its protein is CAISPYRLSPETGELFF.

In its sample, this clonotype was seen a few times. The CDR3 protein is CASSLSQSSYEQYF. The DNA for the CDR3 is TGTGCCAGCAGCTTAAGTCAAAGCTCCTACGAGCAGTACTTC. This rearrangement joins TRBV7-9 to TRBJ2-7; D remains ambiguous. Germline CDR1 and CDR2: SEHNR and FQNEAQ (reference sequence). This CDR3 spans 14 amino acids. Trimming removed 2 bases at V and 0 bases at J, with 8 bases between.

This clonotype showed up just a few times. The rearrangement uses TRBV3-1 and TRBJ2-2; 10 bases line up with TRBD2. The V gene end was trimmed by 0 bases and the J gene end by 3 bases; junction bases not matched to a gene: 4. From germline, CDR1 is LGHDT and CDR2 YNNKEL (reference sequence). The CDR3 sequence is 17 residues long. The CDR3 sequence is CASSQDYLAGDTGELFF. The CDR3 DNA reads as TGTGCCAGCAGCCAAGATTACCTAGCGGGGGACACCGGGGAGCTGTTTTTT.

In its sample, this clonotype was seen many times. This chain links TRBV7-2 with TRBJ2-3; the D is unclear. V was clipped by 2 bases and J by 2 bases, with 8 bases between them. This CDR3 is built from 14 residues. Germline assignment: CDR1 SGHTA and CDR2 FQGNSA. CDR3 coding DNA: TGTGCCAGCAGCTTATCCCCTTTCACAGATACGCAGTATTTT. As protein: CASSLSPFTDTQYF. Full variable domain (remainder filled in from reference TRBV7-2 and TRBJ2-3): GAGVSQSPSNKVTEKGKDVELRCDPISGHTALYWYRQSLGQGLEFLIYFQGNSAPDKSGLPSDRFSAERTGGSVSTLTIQRTQQEDSAVYLCASSLSPFTDTQYFGPGTRLTVL.

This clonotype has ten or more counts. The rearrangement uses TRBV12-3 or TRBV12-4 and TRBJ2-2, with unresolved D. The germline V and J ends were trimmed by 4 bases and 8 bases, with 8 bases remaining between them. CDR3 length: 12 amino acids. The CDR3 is CASSSPRGELFF. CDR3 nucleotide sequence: TGTGCCAGCAGTTCACCAAGAGGGGAGCTGTTTTTT.

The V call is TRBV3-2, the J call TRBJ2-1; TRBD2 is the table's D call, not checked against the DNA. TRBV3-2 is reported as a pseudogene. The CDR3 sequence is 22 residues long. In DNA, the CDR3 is TGTGCCAGCAGCCAAGATATTTGGCTAGCGGGATCCCAGAGTAGCTCCTACAATGAGCAGTTCTTC. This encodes CASSQDIWLAGSQSSSYNEQFF.

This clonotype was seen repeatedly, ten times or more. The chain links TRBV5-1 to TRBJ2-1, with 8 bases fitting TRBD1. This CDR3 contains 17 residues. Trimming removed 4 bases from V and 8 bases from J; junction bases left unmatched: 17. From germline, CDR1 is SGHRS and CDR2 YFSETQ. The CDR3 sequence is CASSGRSGDRRIDEQFF. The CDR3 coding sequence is TGCGCCAGCAGCGGTAGGTCAGGGGACAGGAGGATCGATGAGCAGTTCTTC.

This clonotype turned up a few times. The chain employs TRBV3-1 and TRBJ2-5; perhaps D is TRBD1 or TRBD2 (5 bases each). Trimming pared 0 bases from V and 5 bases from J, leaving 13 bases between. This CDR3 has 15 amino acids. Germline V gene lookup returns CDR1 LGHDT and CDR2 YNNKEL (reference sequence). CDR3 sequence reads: CASSQDSRWGETQYF. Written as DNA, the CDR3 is TGTGCCAGCAGCCAAGATTCGAGGTGGGGGGAGACCCAGTACTTC.

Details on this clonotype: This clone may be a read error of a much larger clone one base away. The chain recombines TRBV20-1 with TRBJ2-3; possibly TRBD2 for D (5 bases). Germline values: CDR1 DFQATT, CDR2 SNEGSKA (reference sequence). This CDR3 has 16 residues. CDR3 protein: CCATKAVAYSTDTQYF. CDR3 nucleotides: TGCTGTGCTACGAAAGCGGTTGCATATAGCACAGATACGCAGTATTTT.

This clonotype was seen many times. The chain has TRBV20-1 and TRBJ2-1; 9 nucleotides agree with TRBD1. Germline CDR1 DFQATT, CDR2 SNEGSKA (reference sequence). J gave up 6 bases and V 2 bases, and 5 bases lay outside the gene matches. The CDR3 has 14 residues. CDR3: CSARTGQGTNEQFF. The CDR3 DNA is TGCAGTGCTAGAACGGGACAGGGTACCAATGAGCAGTTCTTC.

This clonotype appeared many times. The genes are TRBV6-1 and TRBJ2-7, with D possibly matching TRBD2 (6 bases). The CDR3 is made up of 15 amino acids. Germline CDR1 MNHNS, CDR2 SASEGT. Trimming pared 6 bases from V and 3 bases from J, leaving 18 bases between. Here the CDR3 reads CASRNTAGGFYEQYF. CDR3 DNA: TGTGCCAGCAGGAACACTGCTGGGGGGTTCTACGAGCAGTACTTC.

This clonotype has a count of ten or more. In DNA form, the CDR3 reads TGTGCCAGCAGTCCTATGAGCTGGCTGGTGGCTTTCTTT. Translated: CASSPMSWLVAFF. The chain uses TRBV12-3 or TRBV12-4 and TRBJ1-1, with D uncertain. Deletions cut 5 bases from V and 11 bases from J, with 18 bases between. This CDR3 has 13 amino acids.

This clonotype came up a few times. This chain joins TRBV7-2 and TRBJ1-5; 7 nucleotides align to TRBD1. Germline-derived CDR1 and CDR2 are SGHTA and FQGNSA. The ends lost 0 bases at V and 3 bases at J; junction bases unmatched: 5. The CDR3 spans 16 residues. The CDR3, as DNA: TGTGCCAGCAGCTTAGCGGGGACAGTTTTCAATCAGCCCCAGCATTTT. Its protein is CASSLAGTVFNQPQHF.

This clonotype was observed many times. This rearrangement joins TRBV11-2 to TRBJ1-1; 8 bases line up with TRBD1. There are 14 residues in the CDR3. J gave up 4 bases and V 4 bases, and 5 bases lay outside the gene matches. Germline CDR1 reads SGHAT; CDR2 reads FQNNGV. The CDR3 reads CASSSQGAGTEAFF. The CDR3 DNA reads TGTGCCAGCAGCTCGCAGGGGGCAGGCACTGAAGCTTTCTTT. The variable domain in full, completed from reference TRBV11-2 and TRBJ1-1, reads EAGVAQSPRYKIIEKRQSVAFWCNPISGHATLYWYQQILGQGPKLLIQFQNNGVVDDSQLPKDRFSAERLKGVDSTLKIQPAKLEDSAVYLCASSSQGAGTEAFFGQGTRLTVV.

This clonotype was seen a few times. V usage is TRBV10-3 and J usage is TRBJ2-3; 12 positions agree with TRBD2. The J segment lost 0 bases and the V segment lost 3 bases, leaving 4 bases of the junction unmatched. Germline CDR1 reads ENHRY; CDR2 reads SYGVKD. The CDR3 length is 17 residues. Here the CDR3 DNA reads TGTGCCATCAGTGACCTAGCGGGAGGGCCTAGCACAGATACGCAGTATTTT. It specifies CAISDLAGGPSTDTQYF.

The CDR3 reads CASSHGAEETQYF. CDR3 nucleotide sequence: TGTGCCAGCAGCCACGGGGCTGAAGAGACCCAGTACTTC. The chain links TRBV6-6 to TRBJ2-5; D might be TRBD1 or TRBD2, each matching 5 bases. Between the trimmed V and J ends, which lost 6 bases and 3 bases, there was a span of 11 bases. Germline CDR1 is MNHNY and CDR2 is SVGAGI (reference sequence). The CDR3 runs 13 residues.

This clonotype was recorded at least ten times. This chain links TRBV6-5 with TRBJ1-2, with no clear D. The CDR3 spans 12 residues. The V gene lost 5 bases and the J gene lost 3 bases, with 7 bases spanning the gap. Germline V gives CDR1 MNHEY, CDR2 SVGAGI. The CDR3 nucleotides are TGTGCCAGCAGTCCCACGGACTATGGCTACACCTTC. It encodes CASSPTDYGYTF.

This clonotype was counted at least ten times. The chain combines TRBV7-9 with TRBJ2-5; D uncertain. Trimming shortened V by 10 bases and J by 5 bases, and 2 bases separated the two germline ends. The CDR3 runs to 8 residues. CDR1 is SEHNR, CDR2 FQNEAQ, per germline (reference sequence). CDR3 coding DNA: TGTGCCACCGAGACCCAGTACTTC. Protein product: CATETQYF.

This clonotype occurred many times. Here the CDR3 DNA reads TGCAGCGTTGGACAGGGGGACACCGGGGAGCTGTTTTTT. It specifies CSVGQGDTGELFF. The chain uses TRBV29-1 and TRBJ2-2, with 9 bases identical to TRBD1. The CDR3 totals 13 residues. Trimming cost V 4 bases and J 3 bases; bases outside gene matches: 0. Germline CDR1 is SQVTM and CDR2 is ANQGSEA.

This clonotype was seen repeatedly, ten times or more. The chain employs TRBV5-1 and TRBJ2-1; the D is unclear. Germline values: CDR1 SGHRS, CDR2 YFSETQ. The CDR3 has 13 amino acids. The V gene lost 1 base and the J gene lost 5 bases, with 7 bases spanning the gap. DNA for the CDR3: TGCGCCAGCAGCTTGTCTCGGCACAATGAGCAGTTCTTC. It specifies CASSLSRHNEQFF.

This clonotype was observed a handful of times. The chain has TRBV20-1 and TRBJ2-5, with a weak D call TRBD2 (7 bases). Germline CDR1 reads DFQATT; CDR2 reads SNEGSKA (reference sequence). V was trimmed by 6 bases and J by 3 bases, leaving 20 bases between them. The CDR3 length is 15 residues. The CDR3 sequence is CSAGRGAGLEETQYF. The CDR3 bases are TGCAGTGCCGGTCGGGGGGCTGGCCTTGAAGAGACCCAGTACTTC.

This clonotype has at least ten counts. The CDR3 spells CSARDLVRYEQYF. The DNA of the CDR3 is TGCAGTGCTAGAGATCTCGTACGCTACGAGCAGTACTTC. The chain employs TRBV20-1 and TRBJ2-7; D is unresolved. V was clipped by 0 bases and J by 3 bases, with 9 bases between them. The CDR3 is 13 residues long. The germline gives CDR1 DFQATT, CDR2 SNEGSKA (reference sequence).

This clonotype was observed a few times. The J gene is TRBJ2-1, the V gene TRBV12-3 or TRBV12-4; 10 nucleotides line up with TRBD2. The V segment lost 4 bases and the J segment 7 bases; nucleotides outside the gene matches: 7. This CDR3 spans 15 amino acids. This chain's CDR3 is CASSSGTSVENEQFF. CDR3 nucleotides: TGTGCCAGCAGTTCCGGGACTAGCGTGGAAAATGAGCAGTTCTTC.

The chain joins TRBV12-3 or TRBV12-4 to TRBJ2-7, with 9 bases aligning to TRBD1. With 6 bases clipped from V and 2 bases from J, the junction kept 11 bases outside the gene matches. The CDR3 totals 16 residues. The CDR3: CASSFTPGQGPYEQYF. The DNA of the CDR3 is TGTGCCAGCAGCTTTACCCCCGGACAGGGGCCCTACGAGCAGTACTTC.

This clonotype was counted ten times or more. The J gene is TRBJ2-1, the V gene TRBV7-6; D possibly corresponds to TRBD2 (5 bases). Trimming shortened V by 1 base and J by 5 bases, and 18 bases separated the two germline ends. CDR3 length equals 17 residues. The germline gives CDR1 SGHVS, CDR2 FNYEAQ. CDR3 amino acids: CASSLVLLASKNNEQFF. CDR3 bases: TGTGCCAGCAGCTTAGTACTGCTAGCCTCCAAGAACAATGAGCAGTTCTTC. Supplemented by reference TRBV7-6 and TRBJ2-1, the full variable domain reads GAGVSQSPRYKVTKRGQDVALRCDPISGHVSLYWYRQALGQGPEFLTYFNYEAQQDKSGLPNDRFSAERPEGSISTLTIQRTEQRDSAMYRCASSLVLLASKNNEQFFGPGTRLTVL.

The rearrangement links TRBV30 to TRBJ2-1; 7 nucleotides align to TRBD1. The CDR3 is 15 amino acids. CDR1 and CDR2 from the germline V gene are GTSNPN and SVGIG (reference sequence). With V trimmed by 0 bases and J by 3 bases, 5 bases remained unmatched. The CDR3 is CAWSVTGNYYNEQFF. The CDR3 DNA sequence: TGTGCCTGGAGTGTGACAGGGAACTACTACAATGAGCAGTTCTTC.

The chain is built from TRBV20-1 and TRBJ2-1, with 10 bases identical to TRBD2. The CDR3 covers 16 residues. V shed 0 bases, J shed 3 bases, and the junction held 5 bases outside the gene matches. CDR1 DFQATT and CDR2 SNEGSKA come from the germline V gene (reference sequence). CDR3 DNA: TGCAGTGCTAGAGATCGTACTAGCGGGATCTACAATGAGCAGTTCTTC. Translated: CSARDRTSGIYNEQFF.